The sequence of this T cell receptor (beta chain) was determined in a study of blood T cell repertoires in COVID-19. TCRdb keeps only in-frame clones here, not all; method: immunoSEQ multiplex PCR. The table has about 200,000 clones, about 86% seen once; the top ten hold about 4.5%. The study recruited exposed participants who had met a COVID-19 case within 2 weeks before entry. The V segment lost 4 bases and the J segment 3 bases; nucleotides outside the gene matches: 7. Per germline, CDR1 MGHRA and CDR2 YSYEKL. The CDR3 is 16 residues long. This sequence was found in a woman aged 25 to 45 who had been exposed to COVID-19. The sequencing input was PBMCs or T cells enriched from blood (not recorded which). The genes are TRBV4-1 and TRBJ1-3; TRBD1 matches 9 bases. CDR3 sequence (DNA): TGCGCCAGCAGCCGCGATACAGGGGGCGGTGGAAACACCATATATTTT. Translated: CASSRDTGGGGNTIYF.